A single sample gave rise to the 3 T cell receptor beta chains below, sequenced in a study of HIV-infected patients and healthy controls (dated by TCRdb to between 2013 and 2015). Whole blood was used without cell fractionation, so all unsorted peripheral T cells were reflected in the repertoire. Library preparation employed 5' RACE. Data came from an Illumina MiSeq. Reverse transcription of approximately 500 ng RNA was performed with SuperScript III using primers directed against the alpha and beta constant regions. Separate alpha and beta chain libraries were made by chain-specific third strand synthesis with multiplexing indices. In TCRdb, the public reads were trimmed at Q25 with fastp and aligned with MiXCR, with productive beta chains retained. Each CDR3 protein gets just one entry, which takes the most common genes and DNA from the rows behind it. The sample contains under 15,000 distinct CDR3 sequences, around 9.9% of them found a single time. 6% to 7% of the sample belongs to the ten largest clones.

Specimen: blood. The receptors here all came from an adult in good health.

The chain uses TRBV7-6 and TRBJ2-1; 13 nucleotides align to TRBD2. The trim removed 5 bases at V and 0 bases at J, leaving 10 bases unmatched. CDR3 length: 19 amino acids. Germline V gene data show CDR1 as SGHVS and CDR2 as FNYEAQ. The CDR3 region is CASSLGLAGAPSSYNEQFF. The CDR3 nucleotides read TGTGCCAGCAGCCTCGGACTAGCGGGAGCGCCGAGCTCCTACAATGAGCAGTTCTTC.

The sample holds many counts of this clonotype. V is TRBV5-1 and J is TRBJ1-1; D is possibly TRBD1 (5 bases). Trimming removed 4 bases at V and 8 bases at J, with 15 bases between. Germline V CDR1 and CDR2: SGHRS, YFSETQ. This CDR3 contains 13 residues. The CDR3 DNA follows: TGCGCCAGCAGCGTAGGGACGAATCTAGAAGCTTTCTTT. Translated: CASSVGTNLEAFF. Based on the CDR3 plus reference TRBV5-1 and TRBJ1-1, the full variable domain is KAGVTQTPRYLIKTRGQQVTLSCSPISGHRSVSWYQQTPGQGLQFLFEYFSETQRNKGNFPGRFSGRQFSNSRSEMNVSTLELGDSALYLCASSVGTNLEAFFGQGTRLTVV.

The chain is built from TRBV28 and TRBJ2-2, with D possibly being TRBD2 (5 bases). The CDR3 sequence is 13 residues long. Trimming cost V 7 bases and J 7 bases, with 13 bases left between them. Germline assignment: CDR1 MDHEN and CDR2 SYDVKM. CDR3 in DNA: TGTGCCAGCACTCGGAGGCGGGTCGGGGAGCTGTTTTTT. The encoded protein is CASTRRRVGELFF.